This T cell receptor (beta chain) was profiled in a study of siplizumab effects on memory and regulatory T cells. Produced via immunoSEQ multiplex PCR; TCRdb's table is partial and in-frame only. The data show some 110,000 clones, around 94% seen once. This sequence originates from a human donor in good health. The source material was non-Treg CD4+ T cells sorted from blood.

CDR3 DNA sequence: TGTGCCAGCACCCCCCCCCGAATGGACAGTCGAATGAACACTGAAGCTTTCTTT. Translating it yields CASTPPRMDSRMNTEAFF. The chain couples TRBV9 to TRBJ1-1; TRBD1 might be the D (6 bases). Germline CDR1 reads SGDLS; CDR2 reads YYNGEE. The V and J ends lost 6 bases and 0 bases respectively, with 24 bases between them. CDR3 length equals 18 residues.